The 22 T cell receptor beta chains reported below all come from one sample, sequenced in a study of cytomegalovirus exposure and HLA in healthy donors. Data came from immunoSEQ multiplex PCR; TCRdb stores just in-frame clones and leaves some out. Here the sample spans roughly 130,000 clones, roughly nine tenths being singletons. The sequenced sample was PBMCs. These receptors all stem from a man between 18 and 29 years old in good health and CMV-seronegative.

V usage is TRBV7-9 and J usage is TRBJ1-4; D uncertain. With 0 bases removed from V and 8 bases from J, the gap between germline ends came to 10 bases. The CDR3 is 14 residues long. Germline-derived CDR1 and CDR2 are SEHNR and FQNEAQ (reference sequence). In nucleotides, the CDR3 is TGTGCCAGCAGCTTAGCATGGGCGGGGGAAAAACTGTTTTTT. Translating it yields CASSLAWAGEKLFF.

The chain joins TRBV27 to TRBJ2-1; 7 bases are shared with TRBD2. The CDR3 has 16 residues. CDR1 and CDR2 (germline): MNHEY, SMNVEV (reference sequence). Trimming cost V 5 bases and J 7 bases; bases outside gene matches: 14. The CDR3 DNA reads TGTGCCAGCAGTCCTGGACACAACTGGGGGGGGAATGAGCAGTTCTTC. Translation gives CASSPGHNWGGNEQFF.

V usage is TRBV7-2 and J usage is TRBJ1-1; the match to TRBD1 covers 7 bases. This CDR3 comprises 13 residues. CDR1 SGHTA and CDR2 FQGNSA come from the germline V gene. Trimming at V came to 7 bases and at J to 7 bases, leaving 9 bases not matched to a gene. This CDR3 is CASTGDRRSEAFF. For the CDR3, the DNA is TGTGCCAGCACCGGGGACAGACGAAGTGAAGCTTTCTTT.

V and J are TRBV28 and TRBJ1-1; TRBD1 might be the D (6 bases). The CDR3 totals 13 residues. The V and J ends lost 6 bases and 1 base respectively, with 9 bases between them. Germline CDR1 reads MDHEN; CDR2 reads SYDVKM. CDR3 amino acids: CASRIQGNTEAFF. CDR3 nucleotide sequence: TGTGCCAGCAGAATACAGGGGAACACTGAAGCTTTCTTT.

The chain couples TRBV27 to TRBJ2-5; 8 bases align to TRBD2. The CDR3 is 14 amino acids. Germline CDR1 is MNHEY and CDR2 is SMNVEV (reference sequence). V trimming: 10 bases; J trimming: 1 base; junction bases outside the gene matches: 8. The CDR3 nucleotides read TGTGCCACCGGACCTCTAGCGGGCCAAGAGACCCAGTACTTC. Its protein is CATGPLAGQETQYF.

This chain links TRBV18 with TRBJ2-1, with TRBD1 identical over 10 bases. There are 14 residues in the CDR3. With V trimmed by 2 bases and J by 12 bases, 7 bases remained unmatched. CDR1 and CDR2 from the germline V gene are KGHSH and LQKENI. The CDR3 coding sequence is TGTGCCAGCTCACCAGCGACAGGGGGCTTGGGGCAGTTCTTC. Protein: CASSPATGGLGQFF.

This chain's CDR3 is CASSFWGQGANEQFF. Here the CDR3 DNA reads TGTGCCAGCAGCTTTTGGGGACAGGGGGCTAATGAGCAGTTCTTC. V gene TRBV7-2 combines with J gene TRBJ2-1; 12 bases align to TRBD1. With 3 bases clipped from V and 7 bases from J, the junction kept 4 bases outside the gene matches. This CDR3 comprises 15 residues. In germline, CDR1 is SGHTA, CDR2 FQGNSA.

The chain combines TRBV18 with TRBJ2-5, with 12 bases fitting TRBD1. The CDR3 spans 16 residues. J lost 5 bases, V lost 5 bases, and 9 bases had no gene match. The germline CDR1 and CDR2 sequences are KGHSH and LQKENI. The CDR3 nucleotides read TGTGCCAGCTCATCTTCGGGACAGGGGGCAGGGGAGACCCAGTACTTC. Translation: CASSSSGQGAGETQYF.

This clone was seen only once. V is TRBV7-7 and J is TRBJ2-1; 9 nucleotides align to TRBD2. CDR1 and CDR2 (germline): SSHAT, FNYEAQ (reference sequence). Trimming removed 1 base from V and 2 bases from J; junction bases left unmatched: 3. The CDR3 spans 16 residues. CDR3: CASSLDGGRAYNEQFF. CDR3 nucleotides: TGTGCCAGCAGCTTAGATGGCGGGAGGGCCTACAATGAGCAGTTCTTC. Filled out from reference TRBV7-7 and TRBJ2-1, the complete variable domain reads GAGVSQSPRYKVTKRGQDVTLRCDPISSHATLYWYQQALGQGPEFLTYFNYEAQPDKSGLPSDRFSAERPEGSISTLTIQRTEQRDSAMYRCASSLDGGRAYNEQFFGPGTRLTVL.

Only one count was recorded for this clone. The chain has TRBV7-2 and TRBJ2-1; possibly TRBD1 for D (6 bases). The germline CDR1 and CDR2 sequences are SGHTA and FQGNSA. The CDR3 contains 13 residues. V was pared by 5 bases and J by 8 bases, with 13 bases between. The CDR3 DNA follows: TGTGCCAGCAGCGTCTACAGGGCGGATGAGCAGTTCTTC. Translation: CASSVYRADEQFF.

The chain has TRBV28 and TRBJ2-3; 9 bases align to TRBD2. The CDR3 sequence is 15 residues long. Germline-derived CDR1 and CDR2 are MDHEN and SYDVKM. The trim removed 2 bases at V and 3 bases at J, leaving 3 bases unmatched. This CDR3 is CASSLGTSRTDTQYF. In DNA, the CDR3 is TGTGCCAGCAGTTTAGGGACTAGCAGGACAGATACGCAGTATTTT.

The gene calls are TRBV7-2 and TRBJ1-2, with D perhaps matching TRBD1 (6 bases). The CDR3 is 13 amino acids. Trimming cost V 5 bases and J 3 bases, with 10 bases left between them. Germline CDR1 reads SGHTA; CDR2 reads FQGNSA. The CDR3 reads CASSEQGYYGYTF. The CDR3 coding sequence is TGTGCCAGCAGCGAACAGGGCTACTATGGCTACACCTTC. The full variable domain, its missing parts supplied by reference TRBV7-2 and TRBJ1-2, is GAGVSQSPSNKVTEKGKDVELRCDPISGHTALYWYRQSLGQGLEFLIYFQGNSAPDKSGLPSDRFSAERTGGSVSTLTIQRTQQEDSAVYLCASSEQGYYGYTFGSGTRLTVV.

This clone came up a few times. This chain connects TRBV7-2 to TRBJ1-2; a possible D gene is TRBD1 (6 bases). V lost 4 bases and J 8 bases, leaving 17 bases between the germline ends. Germline V gives CDR1 SGHTA, CDR2 FQGNSA. The CDR3 covers 14 residues. The CDR3 loop reads CASSSQTGPRGYTF. The CDR3 DNA sequence: TGTGCCAGCAGCTCGCAGACAGGCCCTAGGGGCTACACCTTC.

CDR3 sequence reads: CASSSQGVVSASNQPQHF. The CDR3 DNA reads TGTGCCAGCAGCTCCCAGGGGGTCGTCTCAGCTAGCAATCAGCCCCAGCATTTT. The chain combines TRBV7-8 with TRBJ1-5; TRBD1 agrees at 7 bases. The CDR3 extends over 18 amino acids. CDR1 is SGHVS, CDR2 FQNEAQ, per germline. Trimming took 4 bases from V and 0 from J; bases not matched to a gene: 12. Filled out from reference TRBV7-8 and TRBJ1-5, the complete variable domain reads GAGVSQSPRYKVAKRGQDVALRCDPISGHVSLFWYQQALGQGPEFLTYFQNEAQLDKSGLPSDRFFAERPEGSVSTLKIQRTQQEDSAVYLCASSSQGVVSASNQPQHFGDGTRLSIL.

The V and J genes are TRBV7-9 and TRBJ1-5, with D uncertain. CDR1 and CDR2 from the germline V gene are SEHNR and FQNEAQ (reference sequence). The V end was cut by 4 bases, the J end by 7 bases, with 11 bases between. This CDR3 is built from 13 residues. CDR3 bases: TGTGCCAGCAGCTCGTCGGGTCGCCAGCCCCAGCATTTT. Amino acids: CASSSSGRQPQHF.

This chain uses TRBV28 with TRBJ1-1; D is uncertain. This CDR3 comprises 15 residues. Germline CDR1 is MDHEN and CDR2 is SYDVKM. V was cut by 1 base and J by 0 bases, with 9 bases left in between. In DNA form, the CDR3 reads TGTGCCAGCAGTTTATTAAGCCTCCTGAACACTGAAGCTTTCTTT. Translating it yields CASSLLSLLNTEAFF.

The chain carries TRBV28 and TRBJ1-1; D is uncertain. Germline-derived CDR1 and CDR2 are MDHEN and SYDVKM. The germline V and J ends were trimmed by 6 bases and 4 bases, with 12 bases remaining between them. The CDR3 extends over 13 amino acids. The CDR3 coding sequence is TGTGCCAGCAGACCCCAGCGGGCCACTGAAGCTTTCTTT. It translates to CASRPQRATEAFF.

This clone was seen only once. This chain joins TRBV11-2 and TRBJ2-7, with 8 positions matching TRBD2. Germline CDR1 reads SGHAT; CDR2 reads FQNNGV. V lost 3 bases to trimming and J lost 7 bases; unmatched junction nucleotides: 17. CDR3 length equals 17 residues. The CDR3 reads CASSFPGLALGVWEQYF. CDR3 nucleotide sequence: TGTGCCAGCAGCTTCCCCGGACTAGCCCTAGGTGTTTGGGAGCAGTACTTC.

This chain uses TRBV4-1 with TRBJ1-6; no clear D gene. This CDR3 spans 16 amino acids. The V end was cut by 3 bases, the J end by 8 bases, with 17 bases between. Germline V CDR1 and CDR2: MGHRA, YSYEKL. The CDR3 coding sequence is TGCGCCAGCAGCCAGGCTTTCCCTTCGAGGGATTCACCCCTCCACTTT. Protein product: CASSQAFPSRDSPLHF.

The chain joins TRBV7-8 to TRBJ2-1; D is possibly TRBD2 (5 bases). The V gene lost 4 bases and the J gene lost 11 bases, with 21 bases spanning the gap. There are 15 residues in the CDR3. Germline assignment: CDR1 SGHVS and CDR2 FQNEAQ. In DNA form, the CDR3 reads TGTGCCAGCAGCTCCATGGACGGGGAGATTAATAAGCAGTTCTTC. Its protein is CASSSMDGEINKQFF.

The J gene is TRBJ2-2, the V gene TRBV6-5, with D possibly matching TRBD2 (5 bases). This CDR3 region has 15 residues. V gave up 2 bases and J gave up 6 bases, with 13 bases separating them. CDR1 and CDR2 from the germline V gene are MNHEY and SVGAGI. The CDR3 bases are TGTGCCAGCAGTTACGAAGTTACTAGTGCCGGGGAGCTGTTTTTT. This translates into CASSYEVTSAGELFF.

This sequence joins TRBV5-6 and TRBJ1-2, with 7 bases matching TRBD1. The CDR3 runs 15 residues. V gave up 2 bases and J gave up 1 base; unmatched junction bases: 5. Germline V gene sequence: CDR1 SGHDT, CDR2 YYEEEE. DNA of the CDR3: TGTGCCAGCAGCTTTCAGGACAGGCTTAACTATGGCTACACCTTC. Translation gives CASSFQDRLNYGYTF.